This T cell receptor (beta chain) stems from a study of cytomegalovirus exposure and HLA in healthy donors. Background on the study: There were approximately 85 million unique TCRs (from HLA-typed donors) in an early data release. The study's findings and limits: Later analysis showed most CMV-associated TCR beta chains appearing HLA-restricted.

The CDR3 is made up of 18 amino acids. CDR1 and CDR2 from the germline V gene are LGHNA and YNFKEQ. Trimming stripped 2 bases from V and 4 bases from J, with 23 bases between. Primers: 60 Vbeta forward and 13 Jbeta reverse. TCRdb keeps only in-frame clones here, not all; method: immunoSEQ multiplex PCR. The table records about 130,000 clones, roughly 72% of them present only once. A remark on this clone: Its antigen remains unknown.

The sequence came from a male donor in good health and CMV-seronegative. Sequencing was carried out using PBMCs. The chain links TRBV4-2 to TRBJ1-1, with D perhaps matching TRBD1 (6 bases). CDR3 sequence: CASSQQGPWTAVSTEAFF. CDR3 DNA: TGTGCCAGCAGCCAACAGGGGCCTTGGACGGCGGTGAGCACTGAAGCTTTCTTT.